The 2 T cell receptor beta chains below come from one sample, sequenced in a study of neoadjuvant nivolumab and ipilimumab in lung cancer. Clones were read by immunoSEQ multiplex PCR, and TCRdb kept only the in-frame ones, dropping some. The table lists 40,000 to 55,000 clones, approximately 90% of them singletons. Sequencing used blood, obtained before neoadjuvant nivolumab, alone or with ipilimumab. The receptors were sampled from an adult with non-small cell lung cancer. Some clones in this sample may be carry-over from other donors' samples.

The chain uses TRBV4-3 and TRBJ2-3; the D gene is possibly TRBD1 (5 bases). The CDR3 contains 13 residues. Trimming removed 3 bases from V and 2 bases from J, with 6 bases in between. Germline loops: CDR1 LGHNA, CDR2 YSLEER. The CDR3 reads CASSQTDTDTQYF. The CDR3 DNA is TGCGCCAGCAGCCAGACAGACACAGATACGCAGTATTTT.

This clone was counted once. V is TRBV30 and J is TRBJ1-2, with D uncertain. The CDR3 has 12 amino acids. Germline V CDR1 and CDR2: GTSNPN, SVGIG (reference sequence). V lost 5 bases to trimming and J lost 0 bases, with 7 bases between them. CDR3 DNA: TGTGCCTGGGCGGGGACTAACTATGGCTACACCTTC. Translated, it gives CAWAGTNYGYTF.